One and the same sample provided the 7 T cell receptor beta chains below, sequenced in a study of blood T cell repertoires in COVID-19 (dated by TCRdb to the early 2020s). The receptor library was made with the immunoSEQ multiplex PCR assay. The table comes from immuneACCESS by way of TCRdb, which keeps in-frame sequences with V and J called. Part of the clones is missing from these tables; in studies checked, under half for an unresolved V gene and the rest for unknown reasons. The sample table lists more than 300,000 clones, roughly 90% of them with a count of one. The ten top clones hold 5.5% to 7.5% of the sample. The sequenced material came from peripheral blood. These receptors were collected from a woman aged 70 to 79 with COVID-19, enrolled during active disease.

This clone came up once. The rearrangement links TRBV29-1 to TRBJ1-5; D is possibly TRBD1 (5 bases). The CDR3 runs to 12 residues. Germline-derived CDR1 and CDR2 are SQVTM and ANQGSEA. V lost 4 bases, J lost 3 bases, and 7 bases lay in between. The DNA for the CDR3 is TGCAGCGTTGCAGGGTACAATCAGCCCCAGCATTTT. Translation: CSVAGYNQPQHF.

The rearrangement joins TRBV28 to TRBJ1-1; 9 bases are shared with TRBD1. CDR3 length equals 15 residues. Germline V gives CDR1 MDHEN, CDR2 SYDVKM. V lost 3 bases to trimming and J lost 5 bases; unmatched junction nucleotides: 7. CDR3 loop: CASSFGTGRSTEAFF. The CDR3 DNA sequence: TGTGCCAGCAGTTTCGGGACAGGGAGATCGACTGAAGCTTTCTTT.

The chain uses TRBV5-3 and TRBJ1-1; 7 bases agree with TRBD1. TRBV5-3 belongs to the ORF category, with a function that is uncertain. Unmatched junction bases numbered 19, after V lost 2 bases and J lost 6 bases. The CDR3 spans 18 residues. Written as DNA, the CDR3 is TGTGCCAGAAGCTTAATCACAAGACAGGGCAATGGTAGCGCTGAAGCTTTCTTT. The encoded protein is CARSLITRQGNGSAEAFF.

This chain connects TRBV5-1 to TRBJ2-7; 7 bases line up with TRBD2. The V and J ends lost 0 bases and 3 bases, in that order; junction bases with no gene match: 6. CDR1 and CDR2 (germline): SGHRS, YFSETQ. The CDR3 length is 15 residues. The CDR3 protein is CASSLDLGGNYEQYF. CDR3 in DNA: TGCGCCAGCAGCTTGGATTTGGGAGGGAACTACGAGCAGTACTTC.

The J gene is TRBJ2-5, the V gene TRBV5-1, with TRBD1 identical over 8 bases. The CDR3 consists of 15 residues. From germline, CDR1 is SGHRS and CDR2 YFSETQ. After removal of 5 bases from V and 2 bases from J, the junction contained 8 bases not matched to a gene. The CDR3, as DNA: TGCGCCAGCAGTGTCCAGGACAGGGCTCAAGAGACCCAGTACTTC. Translated, it gives CASSVQDRAQETQYF.

The rearrangement joins TRBV30 to TRBJ2-7; TRBD2 agrees at 8 bases. Germline V gives CDR1 GTSNPN, CDR2 SVGIG (reference sequence). There are 13 residues in the CDR3. V shed 4 bases and J 0 bases; nucleotides not matched to a gene: 2. The CDR3 loop is CAWTSGSSYEQYF. The CDR3 coding sequence is TGTGCCTGGACGAGCGGGAGCTCCTACGAGCAGTACTTC.

The chain links TRBV7-2 to TRBJ2-7; 8 bases are a match to TRBD2. Trimming cost V 1 base and J 2 bases; bases outside gene matches: 1. There are 14 residues in the CDR3. Germline CDR1 reads SGHTA; CDR2 reads FQGNSA. The CDR3 sequence: CASSLGRGAYEQYF. CDR3 coding DNA: TGTGCCAGCAGCTTAGGGCGGGGGGCCTACGAGCAGTACTTC.